The 9 T cell receptor beta chains in this list originate from one sample, sequenced in a study of identifying expanded T cells in peripheral blood. Some clones are missing from TCRdb's copy, which holds only in-frame ones; the method was immunoSEQ multiplex PCR. The sample shows 95,000 to 150,000 clones, over 65% of them seen only once. The sample was blood. These receptors came from a person aged 18 to 70 in good health.

A few counts support this clone. This chain connects TRBV27 to TRBJ1-6; TRBD1 might be the D (5 bases). CDR1 and CDR2 from the germline V gene are MNHEY and SMNVEV (reference sequence). The CDR3 extends over 15 amino acids. Between the trimmed V and J ends, which lost 7 bases and 8 bases, there was a span of 18 bases. The CDR3 spells CASTFDTAGYSPLHF. In DNA, the CDR3 is TGTGCCAGCACCTTCGACACGGCAGGGTATTCACCCCTCCACTTT.

This clone was picked up one time. The rearrangement joins TRBV7-2 to TRBJ2-7; no clear D. CDR3 length: 14 residues. V was shortened by 0 bases and J by 5 bases, with 11 bases between the two germline ends. CDR1 is SGHTA and CDR2 is FQGNSA in the germline V gene. Here the CDR3 DNA reads TGTGCCAGCAGCTTAGCGGCGATTTCGGACGAGCAGTACTTC. Its translation is CASSLAAISDEQYF.

This chain connects TRBV5-1 to TRBJ2-5; D gene unclear. V shed 5 bases and J shed 4 bases, with 6 bases lying between them. The CDR3 covers 11 residues. CDR1 SGHRS and CDR2 YFSETQ come from the germline V gene. The chain's CDR3 is CASRRGETQYF. The CDR3 DNA is TGCGCCAGCAGACGAGGAGAGACCCAGTACTTC. The full variable domain, with the rest looked up from reference TRBV5-1 and TRBJ2-5, is KAGVTQTPRYLIKTRGQQVTLSCSPISGHRSVSWYQQTPGQGLQFLFEYFSETQRNKGNFPGRFSGRQFSNSRSEMNVSTLELGDSALYLCASRRGETQYFGPGTRLLVL.

This clone was recorded once. The rearrangement uses TRBV11-2 and TRBJ2-3, with 12 bases that match TRBD2. Germline V gene lookup returns CDR1 SGHAT and CDR2 FQNNGV. The CDR3 contains 15 residues. Trimming cost V 6 bases and J 2 bases; bases outside gene matches: 3. DNA for the CDR3: TGTGCCAGCAGACTAGCGGGGGGATTCACAGATACGCAGTATTTT. Amino acids: CASRLAGGFTDTQYF. The full variable domain, its missing parts supplied by reference TRBV11-2 and TRBJ2-3, is EAGVAQSPRYKIIEKRQSVAFWCNPISGHATLYWYQQILGQGPKLLIQFQNNGVVDDSQLPKDRFSAERLKGVDSTLKIQPAKLEDSAVYLCASRLAGGFTDTQYFGPGTRLTVL.

This chain joins TRBV5-1 and TRBJ2-3, with 7 positions matching TRBD1. V was pared by 4 bases and J by 3 bases, with 5 bases of the junction left unmatched. Germline CDR1 is SGHRS and CDR2 is YFSETQ. This CDR3 contains 14 residues. Here the CDR3 reads CASSPGQTTDTQYF. The CDR3 DNA reads as TGCGCCAGCAGCCCGGGACAGACTACAGATACGCAGTATTTT.

V usage is TRBV19 and J usage is TRBJ1-5; D is uncertain. Germline V lookup: CDR1 LNHDA, CDR2 SQIVND (reference sequence). This CDR3 spans 12 amino acids. V was cut by 8 bases and J by 11 bases, with 16 bases left in between. Here the CDR3 reads CASGPFLIAQHF. Written as DNA, the CDR3 is TGTGCCAGTGGCCCGTTCTTAATAGCCCAGCATTTT.

This chain links TRBV4-3 with TRBJ2-1; 7 bases fit TRBD1. Germline values: CDR1 LGHNA, CDR2 YSLEER. Germline trimming cut 3 bases from V and 4 bases from J; bases unmatched to any gene: 9. The CDR3 covers 16 residues. For the CDR3, the DNA is TGCGCCAGCAGCCACACGACAGGGCGACTATACAATGAGCAGTTCTTC. Translated: CASSHTTGRLYNEQFF.

The V gene is TRBV5-1, the J gene TRBJ2-1; weak D call: TRBD2 (5 bases). Trimming shortened V by 0 bases and J by 6 bases, and 19 bases separated the two germline ends. The CDR3 is 17 residues long. The V gene's germline CDR1 is SGHRS and CDR2 YFSETQ. The CDR3 reads CASSLVVGVYSGNEQFF. The CDR3 DNA is TGCGCCAGCAGCTTGGTGGTCGGGGTCTACTCTGGCAATGAGCAGTTCTTC.

CDR3 region: CATSRDRASYGYTF. In DNA, the CDR3 is TGTGCCACCAGCAGAGATAGGGCCTCTTATGGCTACACCTTC. The gene calls are TRBV15 and TRBJ1-2, with D unclear. Trimming took 0 bases from V and 5 from J, leaving 10 bases between them. The CDR3 spans 14 residues. In germline, CDR1 is LNHNV, CDR2 YYDKDF (reference sequence).